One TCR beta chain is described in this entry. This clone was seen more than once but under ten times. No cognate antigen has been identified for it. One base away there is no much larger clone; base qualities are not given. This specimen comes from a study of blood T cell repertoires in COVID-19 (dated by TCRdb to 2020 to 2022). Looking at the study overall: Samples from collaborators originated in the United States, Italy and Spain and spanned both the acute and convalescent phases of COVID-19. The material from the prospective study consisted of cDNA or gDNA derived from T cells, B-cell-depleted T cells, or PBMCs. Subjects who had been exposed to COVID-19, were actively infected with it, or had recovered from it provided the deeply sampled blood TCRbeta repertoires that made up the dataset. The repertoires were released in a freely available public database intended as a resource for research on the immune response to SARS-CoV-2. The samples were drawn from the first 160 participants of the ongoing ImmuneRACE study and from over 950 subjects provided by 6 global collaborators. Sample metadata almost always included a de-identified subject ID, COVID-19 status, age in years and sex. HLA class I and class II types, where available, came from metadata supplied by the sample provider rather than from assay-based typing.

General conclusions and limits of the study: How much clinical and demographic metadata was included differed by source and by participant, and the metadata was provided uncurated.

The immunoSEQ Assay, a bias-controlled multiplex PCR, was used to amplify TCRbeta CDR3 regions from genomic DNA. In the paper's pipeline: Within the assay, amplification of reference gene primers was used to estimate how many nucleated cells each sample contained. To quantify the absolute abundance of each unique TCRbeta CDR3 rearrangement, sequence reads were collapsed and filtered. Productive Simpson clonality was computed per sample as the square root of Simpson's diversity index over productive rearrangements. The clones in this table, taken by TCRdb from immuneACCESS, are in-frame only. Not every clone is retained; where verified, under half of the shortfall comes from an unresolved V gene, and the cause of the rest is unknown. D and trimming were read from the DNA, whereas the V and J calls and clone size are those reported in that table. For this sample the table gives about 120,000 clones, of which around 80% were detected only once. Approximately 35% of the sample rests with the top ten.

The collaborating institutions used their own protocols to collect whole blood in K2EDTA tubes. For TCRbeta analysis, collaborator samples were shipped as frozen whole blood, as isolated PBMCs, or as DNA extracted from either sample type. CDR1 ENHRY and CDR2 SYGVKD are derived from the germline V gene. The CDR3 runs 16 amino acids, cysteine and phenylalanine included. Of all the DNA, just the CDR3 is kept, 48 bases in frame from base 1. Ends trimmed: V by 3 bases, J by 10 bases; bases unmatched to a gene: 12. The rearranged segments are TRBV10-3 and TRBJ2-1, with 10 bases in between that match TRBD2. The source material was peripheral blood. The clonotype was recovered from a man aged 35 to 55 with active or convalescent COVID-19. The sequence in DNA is TGTGCCATCAGTGATGGTGGTCTAGCGGGAGACGAAGAGCAGTTCTTC. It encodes CAISDGGLAGDEEQFF.